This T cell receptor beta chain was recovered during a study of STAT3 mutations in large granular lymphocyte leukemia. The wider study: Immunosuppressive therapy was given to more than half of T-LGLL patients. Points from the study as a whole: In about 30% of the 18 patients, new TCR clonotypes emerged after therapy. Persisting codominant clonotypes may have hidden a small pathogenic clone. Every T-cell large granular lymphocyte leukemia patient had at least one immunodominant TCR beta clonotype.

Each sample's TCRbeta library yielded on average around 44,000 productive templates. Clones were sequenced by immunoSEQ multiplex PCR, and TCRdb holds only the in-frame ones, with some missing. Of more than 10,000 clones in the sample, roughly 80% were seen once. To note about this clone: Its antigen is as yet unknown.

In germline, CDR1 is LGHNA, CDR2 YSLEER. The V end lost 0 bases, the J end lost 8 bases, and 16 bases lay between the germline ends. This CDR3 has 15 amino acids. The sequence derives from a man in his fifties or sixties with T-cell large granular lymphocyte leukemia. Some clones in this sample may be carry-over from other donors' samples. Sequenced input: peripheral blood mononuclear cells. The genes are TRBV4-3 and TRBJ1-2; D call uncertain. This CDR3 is CASSQDSSDLYGYTF. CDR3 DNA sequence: TGCGCCAGCAGCCAAGACTCGTCAGATCTATACGGCTACACCTTC.